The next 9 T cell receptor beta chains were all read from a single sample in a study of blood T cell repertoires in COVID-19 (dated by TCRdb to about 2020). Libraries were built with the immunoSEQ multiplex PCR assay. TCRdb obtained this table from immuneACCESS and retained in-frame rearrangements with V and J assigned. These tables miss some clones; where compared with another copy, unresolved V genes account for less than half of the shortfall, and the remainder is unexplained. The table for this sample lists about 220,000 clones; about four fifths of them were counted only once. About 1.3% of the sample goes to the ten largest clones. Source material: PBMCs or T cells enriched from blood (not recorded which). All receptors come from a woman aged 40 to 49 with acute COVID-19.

CDR3 sequence: CASSPTSGRPTYNEQFF. The CDR3 nucleotides are TGTGCCAGCAGCCCGACTAGCGGGAGGCCAACTTACAATGAGCAGTTCTTC. This chain joins TRBV11-2 and TRBJ2-1; 13 bases are shared with TRBD2. The CDR3 consists of 17 residues. The germline V gene encodes CDR1 SGHAT and CDR2 FQNNGV. The junction had 8 bases not matched to a gene; V was cut back by 5 bases and J by 4 bases.

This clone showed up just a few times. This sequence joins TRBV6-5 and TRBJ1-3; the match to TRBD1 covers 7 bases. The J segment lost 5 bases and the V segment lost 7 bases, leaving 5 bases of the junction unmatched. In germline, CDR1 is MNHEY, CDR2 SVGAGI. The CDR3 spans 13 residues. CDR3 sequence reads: CASTQTGRNTIYF. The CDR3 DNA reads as TGTGCCAGCACCCAGACAGGGCGAAACACCATATATTTT.

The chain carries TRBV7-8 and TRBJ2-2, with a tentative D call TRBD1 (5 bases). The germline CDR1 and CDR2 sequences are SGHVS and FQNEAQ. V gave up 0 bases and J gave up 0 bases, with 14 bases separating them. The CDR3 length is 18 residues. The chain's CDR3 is CASSLAHRPNSNTGELFF. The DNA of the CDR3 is TGTGCCAGCAGCTTAGCGCACAGGCCAAACTCGAACACCGGGGAGCTGTTTTTT.

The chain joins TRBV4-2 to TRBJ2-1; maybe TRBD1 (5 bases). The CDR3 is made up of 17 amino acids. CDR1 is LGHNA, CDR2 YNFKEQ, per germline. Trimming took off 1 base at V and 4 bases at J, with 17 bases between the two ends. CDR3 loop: CASSQAEGANGYNEQFF. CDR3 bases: TGTGCCAGCAGCCAAGCCGAAGGGGCGAATGGATACAATGAGCAGTTCTTC.

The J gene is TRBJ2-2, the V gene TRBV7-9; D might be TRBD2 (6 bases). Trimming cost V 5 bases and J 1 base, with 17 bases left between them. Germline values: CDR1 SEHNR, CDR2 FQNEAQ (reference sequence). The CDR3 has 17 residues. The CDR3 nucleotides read TGTGCCAGCAGCCTAGACCGGGACTTTAAGAACACCGGGGAGCTGTTTTTT. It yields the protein CASSLDRDFKNTGELFF.

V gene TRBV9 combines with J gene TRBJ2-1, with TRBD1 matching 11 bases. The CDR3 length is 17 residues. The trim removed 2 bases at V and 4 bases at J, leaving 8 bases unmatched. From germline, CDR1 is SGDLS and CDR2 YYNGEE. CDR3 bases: TGTGCCAGCAGCGTCCGTGGTGGACAGGGGGCTTACAATGAGCAGTTCTTC. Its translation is CASSVRGGQGAYNEQFF.

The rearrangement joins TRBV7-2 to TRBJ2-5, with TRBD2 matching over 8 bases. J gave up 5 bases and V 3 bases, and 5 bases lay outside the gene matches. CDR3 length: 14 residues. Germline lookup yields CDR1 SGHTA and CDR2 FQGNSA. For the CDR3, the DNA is TGTGCCAGCAGCTTCCGGGGGGGCCAGGAGACCCAGTACTTC. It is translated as CASSFRGGQETQYF.

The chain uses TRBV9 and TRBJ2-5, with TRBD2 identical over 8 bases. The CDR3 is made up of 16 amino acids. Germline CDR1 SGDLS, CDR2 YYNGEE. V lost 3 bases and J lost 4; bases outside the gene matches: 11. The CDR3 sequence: CASSGGTGTRGETQYF. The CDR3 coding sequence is TGTGCCAGCAGCGGAGGCACCGGGACTAGGGGAGAGACCCAGTACTTC.

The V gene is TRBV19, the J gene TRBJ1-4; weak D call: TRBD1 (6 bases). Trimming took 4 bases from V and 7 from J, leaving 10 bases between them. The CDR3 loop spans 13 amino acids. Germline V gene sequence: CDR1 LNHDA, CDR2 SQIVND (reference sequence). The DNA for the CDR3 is TGTGCCAGTAGTACAGGACAGTTTGAAAAACTGTTTTTT. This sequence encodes CASSTGQFEKLFF.